The present TCR beta chain was sequenced within a study of CD8 T cells in ankylosing spondylitis. Study-wide results and caveats: In ankylosing spondylitis blood, a motif of roughly eight highly homologous TCR beta variants appeared characteristic.

The ends were cut back, 6 bases at V and 5 bases at J, with 11 bases in the middle. The V gene's germline CDR1 is SQVTM and CDR2 ANQGSEA. CDR3 length: 12 amino acids. As regards this clonotype: The antigen is unknown.

Quantitative molecular-barcoded 5'-RACE generated the TCR beta libraries. TCRdb analysed the 5' RACE reads with MiXCR anew, one entry per CDR3 protein. The sample lists about 840,000 distinct CDR3 sequences; around 11% were seen once. The sequenced sample consisted of blood, either unsorted or a sorted T cell fraction (not recorded which). The TCR comes from a male donor with ankylosing spondylitis. The V and J genes are TRBV29-1 and TRBJ2-1; D is unresolved. This CDR3 is CSVAPQDNEQFF. Here the CDR3 DNA reads TGCAGCGTAGCCCCCCAAGACAATGAGCAGTTCTTC.